This T cell receptor (beta chain) was sequenced in a study of cytomegalovirus exposure and HLA in healthy donors. Notes on the study in general: CMV antigen specificity of a few CMV-associated chains was confirmed in vitro. Reported results showed that the classifier diagnosed cytomegalovirus status with high specificity and sensitivity. The investigators catalogued 150 to 200 TCR beta chains as cytomegalovirus-associated. Subsequent analysis revealed that first-cohort TCR clusters tended to co-occur in the approximately 120 validation repertoires.

On this clone: Its antigen is not known.

Profiled with immunoSEQ multiplex PCR; TCRdb holds only in-frame clones, not every one. The sample consists of hundreds of thousands of clones, 80% to 90% of them appearing once. Germline trimming cut 3 bases from V and 2 bases from J; bases unmatched to any gene: 6. The germline gives CDR1 SGHVS, CDR2 FNYEAQ. CDR3 length: 16 residues. The chain uses TRBV7-6 and TRBJ2-2, with 7 bases matching TRBD1. Sequenced sample: PBMCs. This receptor was identified in a woman under 30 in good health and CMV-seropositive. DNA for the CDR3: TGTGCCAGCAGCTTTGACAGGGCCGGTAACACCGGGGAGCTGTTTTTT. It yields the protein CASSFDRAGNTGELFF.